This TCR beta chain is from a study of cytomegalovirus exposure and HLA in healthy donors. Study findings and constraints: Through in vitro validation, a few CMV-associated chains were shown to be specific for CMV antigens.

This CDR3 is 15 amino acids long. V dropped 5 bases and J dropped 9 bases, with 20 bases sitting between them. From germline, CDR1 is LGHNA and CDR2 YNFKEQ. About this clone itself: The antigen is undetermined.

Repertoires were generated with immunoSEQ multiplex PCR, while TCRdb's copy carries only in-frame clones and drops some. The table records 330,000 or so clones, 75% to 90% of them present only once. Separation from the roughly 670-subject first cohort characterized the roughly 130-subject validation cohort, to which the donors belonged. V is TRBV4-2 and J is TRBJ2-4; possibly TRBD2 for D (5 bases). The sequenced material came from PBMCs. This TCR was recovered from a woman aged 18 to 35 in good health and CMV-seronegative. CDR3 bases: TGTGCCAGCAGCTCGAACGGACTCCCCGAAAGCATTCAGTACTTC. Protein sequence: CASSSNGLPESIQYF.